The T cell receptor (beta chain) under discussion was sequenced for a study of T cells in localized non-small cell lung cancer. By its share, this clone is large. Libraries were prepared by immunoSEQ multiplex PCR; TCRdb keeps only in-frame clonotypes and omits some of them. The sample lists 1,500 or so clones, 36% occurring once. The V and J ends lost 0 bases and 8 bases respectively, with 10 bases between them. The CDR3 consists of 13 residues. CDR1 and CDR2 (germline): MNHGY, SAAAGT. The chain has TRBV6-8 and TRBJ1-2; D gene ambiguous. Sample: lung tumor tissue, taken before any cancer treatment. The receptor's source is a female donor older than 55 with stage I lung adenocarcinoma. CDR3 sequence (DNA): TGTGCCAGCAGTTACTCGAATTCGGGGGGCTACACCTTC. Amino acid sequence: CASSYSNSGGYTF.